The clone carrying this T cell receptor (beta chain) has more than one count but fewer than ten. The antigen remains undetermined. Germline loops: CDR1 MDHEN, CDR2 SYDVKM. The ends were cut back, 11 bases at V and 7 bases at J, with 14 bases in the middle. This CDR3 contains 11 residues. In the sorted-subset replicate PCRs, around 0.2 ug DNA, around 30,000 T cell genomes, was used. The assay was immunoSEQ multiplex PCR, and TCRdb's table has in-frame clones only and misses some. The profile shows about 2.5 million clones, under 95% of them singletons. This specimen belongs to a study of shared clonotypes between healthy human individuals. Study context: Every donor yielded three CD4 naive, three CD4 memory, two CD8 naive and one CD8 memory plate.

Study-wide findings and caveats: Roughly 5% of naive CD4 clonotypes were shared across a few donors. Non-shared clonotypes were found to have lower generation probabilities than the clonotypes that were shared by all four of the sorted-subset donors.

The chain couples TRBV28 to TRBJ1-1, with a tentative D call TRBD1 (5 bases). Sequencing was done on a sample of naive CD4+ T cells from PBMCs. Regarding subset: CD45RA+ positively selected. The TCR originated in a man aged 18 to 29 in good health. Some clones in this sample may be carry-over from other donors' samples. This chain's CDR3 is CAVVGVVEAFF. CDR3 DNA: TGTGCCGTCGTGGGGGTAGTTGAAGCTTTCTTT.